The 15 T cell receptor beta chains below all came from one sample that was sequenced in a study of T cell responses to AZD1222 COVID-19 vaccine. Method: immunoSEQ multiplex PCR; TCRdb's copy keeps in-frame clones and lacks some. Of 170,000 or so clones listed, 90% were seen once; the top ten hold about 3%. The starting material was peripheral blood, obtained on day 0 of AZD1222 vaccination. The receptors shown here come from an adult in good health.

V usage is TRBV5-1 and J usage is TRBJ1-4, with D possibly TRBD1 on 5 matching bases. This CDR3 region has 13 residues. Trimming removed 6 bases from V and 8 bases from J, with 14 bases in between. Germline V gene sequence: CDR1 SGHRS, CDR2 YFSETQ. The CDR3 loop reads CASNDGAEEKLFF. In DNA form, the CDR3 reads TGCGCCAGCAACGATGGGGCGGAGGAAAAACTGTTTTTT. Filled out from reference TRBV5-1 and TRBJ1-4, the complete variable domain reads KAGVTQTPRYLIKTRGQQVTLSCSPISGHRSVSWYQQTPGQGLQFLFEYFSETQRNKGNFPGRFSGRQFSNSRSEMNVSTLELGDSALYLCASNDGAEEKLFFGSGTQLSVL.

The CDR3 region has the DNA TGTGCCAGCAGTTACCTAGCGGGGGGCGAGACCCAGTACTTC. Amino acid sequence: CASSYLAGGETQYF. J is TRBJ2-5 and V is TRBV6-5; TRBD2 matches at 11 bases. Germline assignment: CDR1 MNHEY and CDR2 SVGAGI. V lost 2 bases, J lost 5 bases, and 1 base stayed unmatched. This CDR3 is 14 amino acids long.

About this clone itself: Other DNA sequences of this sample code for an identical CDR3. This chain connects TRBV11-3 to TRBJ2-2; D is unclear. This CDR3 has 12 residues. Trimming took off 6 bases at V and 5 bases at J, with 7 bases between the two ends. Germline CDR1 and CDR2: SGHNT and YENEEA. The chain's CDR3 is CASSLGTGELFF. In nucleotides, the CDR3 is TGTGCCAGCAGTTTGGGGACCGGGGAGCTGTTTTTT.

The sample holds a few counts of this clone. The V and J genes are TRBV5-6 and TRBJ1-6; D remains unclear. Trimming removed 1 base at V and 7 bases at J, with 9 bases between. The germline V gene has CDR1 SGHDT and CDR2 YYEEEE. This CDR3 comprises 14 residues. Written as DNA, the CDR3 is TGTGCCAGCAGCTTGAAGGGTTCCAATTCACCCCTCCACTTT. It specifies CASSLKGSNSPLHF.

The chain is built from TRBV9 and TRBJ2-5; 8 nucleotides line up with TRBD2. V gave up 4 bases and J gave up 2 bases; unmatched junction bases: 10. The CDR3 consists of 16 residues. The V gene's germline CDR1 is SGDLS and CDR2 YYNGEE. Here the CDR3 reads CASSTRTIAGQETQYF. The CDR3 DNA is TGTGCCAGCAGCACCCGGACTATAGCGGGGCAAGAGACCCAGTACTTC.

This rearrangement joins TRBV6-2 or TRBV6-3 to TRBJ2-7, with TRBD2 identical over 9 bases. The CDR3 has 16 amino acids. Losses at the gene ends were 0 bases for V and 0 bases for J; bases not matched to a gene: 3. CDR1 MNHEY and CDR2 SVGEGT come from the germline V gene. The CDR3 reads CASSYSRGGASYEQYF. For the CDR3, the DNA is TGTGCCAGCAGTTACTCCCGCGGGGGGGCCTCCTACGAGCAGTACTTC.

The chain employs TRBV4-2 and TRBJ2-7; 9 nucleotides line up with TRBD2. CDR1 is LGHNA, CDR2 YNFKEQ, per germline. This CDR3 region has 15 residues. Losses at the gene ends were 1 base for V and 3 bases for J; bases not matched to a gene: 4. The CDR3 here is CASSQGGSGGYEQYF. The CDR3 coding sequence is TGTGCCAGCAGCCAAGGTGGTAGCGGGGGCTACGAGCAGTACTTC.

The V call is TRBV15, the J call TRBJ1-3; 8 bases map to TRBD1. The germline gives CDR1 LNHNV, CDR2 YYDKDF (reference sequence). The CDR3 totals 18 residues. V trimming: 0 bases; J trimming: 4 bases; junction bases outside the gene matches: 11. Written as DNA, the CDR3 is TGTGCCACCAGCAGAGATGGCCCCGGACAGGGCGGGGGAAACACCATATATTTT. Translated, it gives CATSRDGPGQGGGNTIYF.

CDR3 sequence reads: CASSLAESQPQHF. As DNA, the CDR3 is TGTGCCAGCAGCTTAGCTGAGAGTCAGCCCCAGCATTTT. The chain joins TRBV7-8 to TRBJ1-5; D is unresolved. Looked up from germline, CDR1 is SGHVS and CDR2 is FQNEAQ. The CDR3 extends over 13 amino acids. Trimming removed 0 bases from V and 6 bases from J, with 6 bases in between.

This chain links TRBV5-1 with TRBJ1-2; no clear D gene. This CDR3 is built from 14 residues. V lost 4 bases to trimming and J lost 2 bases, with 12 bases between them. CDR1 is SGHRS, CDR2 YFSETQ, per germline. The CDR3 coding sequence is TGCGCCAGCAGCAACGGTGGGAAGAACTATGGCTACACCTTC. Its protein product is CASSNGGKNYGYTF.

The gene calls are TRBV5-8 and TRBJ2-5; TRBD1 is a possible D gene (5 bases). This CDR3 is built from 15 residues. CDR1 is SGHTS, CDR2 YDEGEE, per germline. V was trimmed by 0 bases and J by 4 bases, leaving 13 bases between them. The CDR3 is CASSLGHRGAETQYF. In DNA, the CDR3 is TGTGCCAGCAGCTTGGGGCATAGGGGTGCAGAGACCCAGTACTTC.

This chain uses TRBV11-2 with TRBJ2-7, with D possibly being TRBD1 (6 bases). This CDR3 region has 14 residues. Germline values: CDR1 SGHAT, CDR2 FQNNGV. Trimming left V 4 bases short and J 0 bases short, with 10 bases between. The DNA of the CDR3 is TGTGCCAGCAGCTCCCTAGGGGGCTCCTACGAGCAGTACTTC. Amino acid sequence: CASSSLGGSYEQYF.

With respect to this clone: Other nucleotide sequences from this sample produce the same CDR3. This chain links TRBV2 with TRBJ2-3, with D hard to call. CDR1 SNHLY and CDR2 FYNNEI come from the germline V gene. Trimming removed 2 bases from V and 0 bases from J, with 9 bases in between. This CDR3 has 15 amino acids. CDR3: CASSEQSTSTDTQYF. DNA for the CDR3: TGTGCCAGCAGTGAACAGTCCACTAGCACAGATACGCAGTATTTT.

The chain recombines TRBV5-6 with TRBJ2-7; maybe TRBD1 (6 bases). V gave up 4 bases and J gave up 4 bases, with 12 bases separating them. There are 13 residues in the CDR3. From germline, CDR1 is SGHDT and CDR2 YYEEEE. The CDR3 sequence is CASSTGTRYEQYF. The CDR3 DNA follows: TGTGCCAGCAGCACGGGGACAAGGTACGAGCAGTACTTC. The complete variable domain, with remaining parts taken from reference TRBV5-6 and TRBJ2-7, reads DAGVTQSPTHLIKTRGQQVTLRCSPKSGHDTVSWYQQALGQGPQFIFQYYEEEERQRGNFPDRFSGHQFPNYSSELNVNALLLGDSALYLCASSTGTRYEQYFGPGTRLTVT.

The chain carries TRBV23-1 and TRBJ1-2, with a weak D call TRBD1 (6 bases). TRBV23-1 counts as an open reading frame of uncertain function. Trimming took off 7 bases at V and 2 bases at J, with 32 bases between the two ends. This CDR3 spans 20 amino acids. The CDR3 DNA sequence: TGCGCCAGCACCCCGGATGGGGGGGCCCCCACGGACCGAGAAAACTATGGCTACACCTTC. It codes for CASTPDGGAPTDRENYGYTF.